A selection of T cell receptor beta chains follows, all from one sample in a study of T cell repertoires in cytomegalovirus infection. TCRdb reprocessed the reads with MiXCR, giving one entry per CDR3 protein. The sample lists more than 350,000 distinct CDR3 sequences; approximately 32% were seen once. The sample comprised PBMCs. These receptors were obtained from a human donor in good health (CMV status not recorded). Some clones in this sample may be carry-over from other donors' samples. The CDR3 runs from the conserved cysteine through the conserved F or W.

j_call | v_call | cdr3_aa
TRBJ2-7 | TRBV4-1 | CASSQESIYRLAYEQYF
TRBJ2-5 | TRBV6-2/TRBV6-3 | CASSYRRGHQQETQYF
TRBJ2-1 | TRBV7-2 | CASSLVNGKLLRRDEQFF
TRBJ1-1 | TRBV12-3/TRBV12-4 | CASSLMAEEDTEAFF
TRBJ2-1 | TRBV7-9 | CASSTRRKTYNEQFF
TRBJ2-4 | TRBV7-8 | CASSQDRRDIQYF
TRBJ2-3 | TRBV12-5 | CASGLRNRTSSSTDTQYF
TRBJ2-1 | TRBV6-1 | CAIRGGGVYNEQFF
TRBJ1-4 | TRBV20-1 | CSALRQGEEKLFF
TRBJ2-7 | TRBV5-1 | CASSLTGTAIYEQYF
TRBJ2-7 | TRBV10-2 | CASKDPRDYEQYF
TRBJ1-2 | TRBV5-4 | CASSLVPDSYGYNF
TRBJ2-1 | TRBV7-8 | CASSSPGLAGGPTYNEQFF
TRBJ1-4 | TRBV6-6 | CASSYSVKTGGGSEKLFF
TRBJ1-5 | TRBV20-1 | CSAPPAGGLVQPQHF
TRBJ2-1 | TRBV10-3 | CAIRPGQVLNEQFF